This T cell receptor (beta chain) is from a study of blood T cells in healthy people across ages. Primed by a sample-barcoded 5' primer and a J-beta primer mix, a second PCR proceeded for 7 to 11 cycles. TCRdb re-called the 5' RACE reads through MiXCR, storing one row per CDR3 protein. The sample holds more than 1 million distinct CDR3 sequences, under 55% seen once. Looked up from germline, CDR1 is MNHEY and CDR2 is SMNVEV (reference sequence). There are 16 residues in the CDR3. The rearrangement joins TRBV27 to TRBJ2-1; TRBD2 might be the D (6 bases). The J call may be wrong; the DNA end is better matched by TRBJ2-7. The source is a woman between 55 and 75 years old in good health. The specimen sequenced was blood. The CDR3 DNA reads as TGTGCCAGCAGTTTATCGGGGGGAAGCTCCTACAATGAGCAGTACTTC. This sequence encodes CASSLSGGSSYNEQYF.